The 29 T cell receptor beta chains below were found in one sample sequenced in a study of OX40 agonist ivuxolimab in advanced cancers. Here immunoSEQ multiplex PCR was the method, and the copy in TCRdb shows in-frame clones only, minus some. Among 28,000 or so clones listed, around 86% were seen once. Sequenced material: CD4+ or CD8+ T cells sorted from blood, taken in a trial of the OX40 agonist ivuxolimab. These receptors were collected from an adult with an advanced solid tumor such as melanoma, head and neck, liver or kidney cancer.

In its sample, this clone was seen a few times. The chain couples TRBV19 to TRBJ2-1; 9 positions match TRBD2. The CDR3 length is 17 residues. The V gene's germline CDR1 is LNHDA and CDR2 SQIVND (reference sequence). Losses at the gene ends were 1 base for V and 3 bases for J; bases not matched to a gene: 7. This CDR3 reads CASSIAYGGGGYNEQFF. The CDR3 region has the DNA TGTGCCAGTAGTATAGCGTATGGCGGGGGGGGCTACAATGAGCAGTTCTTC.

The chain couples TRBV11-2 to TRBJ2-1; TRBD2 agrees at 13 bases. The CDR3 covers 18 residues. Losses at the gene ends were 5 bases for V and 0 bases for J; bases not matched to a gene: 7. Germline CDR1 and CDR2: SGHAT and FQNNGV. CDR3 sequence reads: CASSGLAGALSSYNEQFF. Written as DNA, the CDR3 is TGTGCCAGCAGCGGACTAGCGGGGGCTTTAAGCTCCTACAATGAGCAGTTCTTC.

The CDR3 nucleotides are TGTGCCAGCAGTCGGACAGGCAATCCCTACGAGCAGTACTTC. Its translation is CASSRTGNPYEQYF. The chain employs TRBV28 and TRBJ2-7; TRBD1 agrees at 7 bases. In germline, CDR1 is MDHEN, CDR2 SYDVKM. This CDR3 contains 14 residues. Losses at the gene ends were 5 bases for V and 2 bases for J; bases not matched to a gene: 6.

The V call is TRBV28, the J call TRBJ1-4, with a possible D match to TRBD1 (6 bases). Deletions cut 7 bases from V and 8 bases from J, with 20 bases between. This CDR3 comprises 15 residues. Germline assignment: CDR1 MDHEN and CDR2 SYDVKM. The CDR3 loop is CASTSYRASSEKLFF. The CDR3 DNA is TGTGCCAGCACTTCGTACAGGGCTTCCTCCGAAAAACTGTTTTTT.

The J gene is TRBJ2-3, the V gene TRBV5-6; 9 bases fit TRBD2. This CDR3 contains 14 residues. The J segment lost 4 bases and the V segment lost 0 bases, leaving 0 bases of the junction unmatched. Germline V gene lookup returns CDR1 SGHDT and CDR2 YYEEEE. The CDR3 region is CASSLGGGADTQYF. In DNA form, the CDR3 reads TGTGCCAGCAGCTTGGGCGGGGGGGCAGATACGCAGTATTTT.

V and J are TRBV9 and TRBJ2-3; 7 bases are shared with TRBD2. The CDR3 contains 16 residues. CDR1 and CDR2 from the germline V gene are SGDLS and YYNGEE. V shed 0 bases, J shed 2 bases, and the junction held 6 bases outside the gene matches. This CDR3 reads CASSVAGGFYTDTQYF. In DNA form, the CDR3 reads TGTGCCAGCAGCGTAGCCGGGGGGTTTTACACAGATACGCAGTATTTT.

J is TRBJ2-4 and V is TRBV2, with unresolved D. CDR1 and CDR2 (germline): SNHLY, FYNNEI. This CDR3 has 12 residues. The germline V and J ends were trimmed by 1 base and 6 bases, with 4 bases remaining between them. CDR3 protein: CASSEGPNIQYF. CDR3 nucleotides: TGTGCCAGCAGTGAAGGTCCAAACATTCAGTACTTC.

The chain carries TRBV28 and TRBJ2-3, with TRBD2 matching over 13 bases. Trimming at V came to 10 bases and at J to 0 bases, leaving 10 bases not matched to a gene. CDR1 is MDHEN, CDR2 SYDVKM, per germline. This CDR3 is 17 amino acids long. The CDR3 spells CATLGLAGLPSTDTQYF. DNA for the CDR3: TGTGCCACCTTGGGACTAGCGGGATTACCCAGCACAGATACGCAGTATTTT.

V usage is TRBV6-1 and J usage is TRBJ1-1; D gene unclear. In germline, CDR1 is MNHNS, CDR2 SASEGT. The V end lost 4 bases, the J end lost 8 bases, and 8 bases lay between the germline ends. The CDR3 totals 11 residues. In DNA, the CDR3 is TGTGCCAGCAGTGGGCCGGGCGAAGCTTTCTTT. Translating it yields CASSGPGEAFF.

This chain connects TRBV2 to TRBJ2-2; D is unresolved. Trimming pared 4 bases from V and 2 bases from J, leaving 11 bases between. The CDR3 totals 15 residues. CDR1 and CDR2 (germline): SNHLY, FYNNEI. The CDR3 reads CASSGFYINTGELFF. For the CDR3, the DNA is TGTGCCAGCAGTGGCTTCTACATAAACACCGGGGAGCTGTTTTTT.

This chain joins TRBV2 and TRBJ2-7, with TRBD1 as a possible D gene (6 bases). Trimming shortened V by 3 bases and J by 2 bases, and 11 bases separated the two germline ends. Per germline, CDR1 SNHLY and CDR2 FYNNEI. The CDR3 has 14 amino acids. The CDR3 DNA is TGTGCCAGCAGTGAGGGTGGGGGCGCCTACGAGCAGTACTTC. Its protein product is CASSEGGGAYEQYF.

In its sample, this clone was seen once. The V and J genes are TRBV30 and TRBJ1-5, with unresolved D. V was trimmed by 3 bases and J by 6 bases, leaving 12 bases between them. This CDR3 comprises 13 residues. Germline V CDR1 and CDR2: GTSNPN, SVGIG (reference sequence). The CDR3 DNA is TGTGCCTGGAGCGCTGACGAAGGTCAGCCCCAGCATTTT. The encoded protein is CAWSADEGQPQHF.

The chain uses TRBV9 and TRBJ1-2; 7 nucleotides align to TRBD1. V was pared by 3 bases and J by 4 bases, with 9 bases of the junction left unmatched. The CDR3 length is 15 residues. The germline gives CDR1 SGDLS, CDR2 YYNGEE. This CDR3 reads CASSGGDSKSYGYTF. Written as DNA, the CDR3 is TGTGCCAGCAGCGGGGGGGACAGTAAGAGCTATGGCTACACCTTC.

The V and J genes are TRBV19 and TRBJ1-6; D is perhaps TRBD1 (5 bases). This CDR3 spans 13 amino acids. The germline V gene has CDR1 LNHDA and CDR2 SQIVND (reference sequence). V dropped 5 bases and J dropped 10 bases, with 12 bases sitting between them. The CDR3, as DNA: TGTGCCAGTAGTGCTGGGGGGGAATCACCCCTCCACTTT. Encoded protein: CASSAGGESPLHF. The whole variable domain, remainder taken from reference TRBV19 and TRBJ1-6, is DGGITQSPKYLFRKEGQNVTLSCEQNLNHDAMYWYRQDPGQGLRLIYYSQIVNDFQKGDIAEGYSVSREKKESFPLTVTSAQKNPTAFYLCASSAGGESPLHFGNGTRLTVT.

V and J are TRBV7-2 and TRBJ2-1; 8 bases align to TRBD1. Per the germline V gene, CDR1 is SGHTA and CDR2 is FQGNSA. Trimming cost V 5 bases and J 4 bases; bases outside gene matches: 4. This CDR3 region has 14 residues. As DNA, the CDR3 is TGTGCCAGCAGCCCCACAGGGGGTTACAATGAGCAGTTCTTC. This encodes CASSPTGGYNEQFF. The whole variable domain, filled in from reference TRBV7-2 and TRBJ2-1, reads GAGVSQSPSNKVTEKGKDVELRCDPISGHTALYWYRQSLGQGLEFLIYFQGNSAPDKSGLPSDRFSAERTGGSVSTLTIQRTQQEDSAVYLCASSPTGGYNEQFFGPGTRLTVL.

This chain connects TRBV5-5 to TRBJ2-1, with TRBD2 matching over 8 bases. Germline V gene lookup returns CDR1 SGHKS and CDR2 YYEKEE (reference sequence). The CDR3 runs to 15 residues. The trim removed 4 bases at V and 5 bases at J, leaving 8 bases unmatched. The CDR3 loop is CASSGWKLADNEQFF. In nucleotides, the CDR3 is TGTGCCAGCAGCGGCTGGAAACTAGCGGACAATGAGCAGTTCTTC. The full variable domain, with the rest looked up from reference TRBV5-5 and TRBJ2-1, is DAGVTQSPTHLIKTRGQQVTLRCSPISGHKSVSWYQQVLGQGPQFIFQYYEKEERGRGNFPDRFSARQFPNYSSELNVNALLLGDSALYLCASSGWKLADNEQFFGPGTRLTVL.

The chain combines TRBV6-6 with TRBJ1-5, with D perhaps TRBD1 (6 bases). Trimming cost V 0 bases and J 6 bases, with 15 bases left between them. The length of the CDR3 is 16 residues. Germline V CDR1 and CDR2: MNHNY, SVGAGI (reference sequence). The CDR3, as DNA: TGTGCCAGCAGTTACTCGATAGCCAGGGGAAGTCAGCCCCAGCATTTT. The encoded protein is CASSYSIARGSQPQHF.

The chain joins TRBV18 to TRBJ2-7, with TRBD1 identical over 7 bases. This CDR3 comprises 15 residues. The V segment lost 1 base and the J segment 2 bases; nucleotides outside the gene matches: 5. CDR1 and CDR2 (germline): KGHSH, LQKENI. The CDR3 sequence: CASSPRTGTAYEQYF. CDR3 sequence (DNA): TGTGCCAGCTCACCACGGACAGGAACAGCCTACGAGCAGTACTTC.

The sample holds one count of this clone. The chain carries TRBV6-1 and TRBJ2-3, with 13 bases aligning to TRBD2. J was trimmed by 4 bases and V by 2 bases; bases with no gene match: 3. Germline V CDR1 and CDR2: MNHNS, SASEGT. The CDR3 is 16 residues long. The CDR3 DNA reads as TGTGCCAGCAGTGAAATACTAGCGGGGGGGGCAGATACGCAGTATTTT. It is translated as CASSEILAGGADTQYF.

The rearrangement joins TRBV4-1 to TRBJ2-1; the match to TRBD2 covers 8 bases. This CDR3 comprises 14 residues. The ends lost 4 bases at V and 6 bases at J; junction bases unmatched: 5. Per germline, CDR1 MGHRA and CDR2 YSYEKL. As DNA, the CDR3 is TGCGCCAGCAGCCCGGGACTAGAGCTCAATGAGCAGTTCTTC. This codes for CASSPGLELNEQFF.

The J gene is TRBJ2-5, the V gene TRBV11-2; D possibly uses TRBD1 or TRBD2 (6 bases each). The CDR3 is made up of 12 amino acids. CDR1 SGHAT and CDR2 FQNNGV come from the germline V gene. Trimming removed 5 bases from V and 11 bases from J, with 15 bases in between. The CDR3 loop reads CASSPNRGEQYF. The CDR3 region has the DNA TGTGCCAGCAGCCCAAATAGGGGGGAGCAGTACTTC.

The chain employs TRBV28 and TRBJ2-5; the D is unclear. The CDR3 is 10 amino acids. Germline V gives CDR1 MDHEN, CDR2 SYDVKM. V shed 9 bases and J shed 2 bases, with 4 bases lying between them. The CDR3 region is CASSQETQYF. The CDR3 bases are TGTGCCAGTTCGCAAGAGACCCAGTACTTC.

The chain links TRBV2 to TRBJ2-3, with TRBD2 matching 12 bases. The CDR3 has 15 amino acids. Unmatched junction bases numbered 1, after V lost 5 bases and J lost 1 base. In germline, CDR1 is SNHLY, CDR2 FYNNEI. The CDR3 here is CASSRLAGGTDTQYF. DNA of the CDR3: TGTGCCAGCAGTCGACTAGCGGGAGGCACAGATACGCAGTATTTT.

DNA for the CDR3: TGTGCCAGCAGTTTATGGAGATGGGGGCCGGAGGGAAAGAACACTGAAGCTTTCTTT. Translated: CASSLWRWGPEGKNTEAFF. The V and J genes are TRBV28 and TRBJ1-1; the D gene is possibly TRBD1 (6 bases). The CDR3 contains 19 residues. Trimming cost V 0 bases and J 1 base, with 21 bases left between them. Germline V gene data show CDR1 as MDHEN and CDR2 as SYDVKM.

This sequence joins TRBV4-2 and TRBJ1-1, with D uncertain. There are 13 residues in the CDR3. CDR1 and CDR2 from the germline V gene are LGHNA and YNFKEQ. V was cut by 5 bases and J by 4 bases, with 11 bases left in between. CDR3: CASSLGGSTEAFF. CDR3 bases: TGTGCCAGCAGCTTGGGAGGGAGCACTGAAGCTTTCTTT.

The V and J genes are TRBV11-2 and TRBJ2-3, with D perhaps matching TRBD2 (6 bases). The CDR3 runs to 14 residues. V lost 1 base and J 5 bases, leaving 10 bases between the germline ends. Germline CDR1 reads SGHAT; CDR2 reads FQNNGV. CDR3 sequence (DNA): TGTGCCAGCAGCTTAGCACTAGCTCAAGATACGCAGTATTTT. This sequence encodes CASSLALAQDTQYF.

The V call is TRBV11-1, the J call TRBJ2-5; 9 nucleotides agree with TRBD2. Per germline, CDR1 SGHAT and CDR2 FQDESV (reference sequence). V dropped 5 bases and J dropped 4; count of bases not matched to a gene: 11. The CDR3 contains 16 residues. CDR3 region: CASSGVGGRAGETQYF. CDR3 bases: TGTGCCAGCAGCGGGGTAGGCGGGAGGGCGGGAGAGACCCAGTACTTC.

The J gene is TRBJ2-7, the V gene TRBV5-4; D may be TRBD1 or TRBD2 (5 bases each). Germline-derived CDR1 and CDR2 are SGHNT and YYREEE (reference sequence). The CDR3 sequence is 14 residues long. Between the trimmed V and J ends, which lost 0 bases and 0 bases, there was a span of 7 bases. In DNA form, the CDR3 reads TGTGCCAGCAGCTTGGAGGGGAGCTCCTACGAGCAGTACTTC. It is translated as CASSLEGSSYEQYF. The whole variable domain, remainder taken from reference TRBV5-4 and TRBJ2-7, is ETGVTQSPTHLIKTRGQQVTLRCSSQSGHNTVSWYQQALGQGPQFIFQYYREEENGRGNFPPRFSGLQFPNYSSELNVNALELDDSALYLCASSLEGSSYEQYFGPGTRLTVT.

This clone has only one observation. J is TRBJ1-2 and V is TRBV19; D uncertain. Trimming took 0 bases from V and 4 from J, leaving 9 bases between them. Per germline, CDR1 LNHDA and CDR2 SQIVND (reference sequence). The CDR3 spans 14 residues. This CDR3 is CASSIDPRFYGYTF. The CDR3 nucleotides read TGTGCCAGTAGTATAGATCCCCGCTTCTATGGCTACACCTTC.